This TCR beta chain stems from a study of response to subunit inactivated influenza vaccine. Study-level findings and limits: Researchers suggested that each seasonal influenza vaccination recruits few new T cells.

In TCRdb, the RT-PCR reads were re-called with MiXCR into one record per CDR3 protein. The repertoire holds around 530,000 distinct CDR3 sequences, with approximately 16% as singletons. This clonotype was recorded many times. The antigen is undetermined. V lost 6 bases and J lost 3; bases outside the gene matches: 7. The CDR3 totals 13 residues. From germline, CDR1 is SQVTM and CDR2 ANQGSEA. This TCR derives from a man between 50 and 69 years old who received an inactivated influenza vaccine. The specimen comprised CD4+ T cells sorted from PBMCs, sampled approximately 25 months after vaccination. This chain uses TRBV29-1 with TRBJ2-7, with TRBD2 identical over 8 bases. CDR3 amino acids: CSVKTSAIYEQYF. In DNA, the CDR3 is TGCAGCGTCAAGACTAGCGCGATCTACGAGCAGTACTTC.